The source of this T cell receptor beta chain is a study of CD8+ T cells in alopecia areata listed by TCRdb under 2018. Broadly, across the study: High-throughput TCRbeta sequencing was used to examine T cell clonal expansion in alopecia areata in both the C3H/HeJ mouse model and human patients. On the human side, TCRbeta sequencing was run on scalp tissue and on sorted CD4+ and CD8+ peripheral blood T cells from healthy controls and from alopecia areata patients with either patchy or totalis/universalis disease. Scalp clonality was compared across normal scalp (n=4), patchy alopecia areata scalp (n=8), and alopecia totalis/universalis scalp (n=8). TCRbeta CDR3 regions were amplified by immunoSEQ multiplex PCR with 35 Vbeta forward and 13 Jbeta reverse primers. RNA was obtained with the PAXgene miRNA kit for fixed scalp, the miRNeasy kit for PBMCs, and the RNeasy kit for mouse skin.

There are 14 amino acids in the CDR3, from cysteine to phenylalanine inclusive. Only CDR3 DNA is held: 42 bases, read in frame from base 1. The germline V gene (reference sequence) provides CDR1 MNHEY and CDR2 SMNVEV. The V end loses 0 bases and the J end loses 9 bases, and a stretch of 11 bases separates them. Lesional scalp punch biopsies and peripheral blood were collected from alopecia areata patients. PBMCs were separated by density centrifugation and stained for CD3, CD4 and CD8, after which CD4+ and CD8+ T cells were sorted on a FACSAria. The untreated alopecia areata patients were recruited through a multicenter biomarker study. Blood CD8+ T cells from 5 or 6 biomarker-study patients were further sorted into NKG2D-low and NKG2D-high fractions. The sample holds a few counts of this clone. This clone's antigen is unknown. Per-nucleotide qualities are absent, and no much larger clonotype sits a single base away.

Overall study results and their limits: Shared TCR sequences between patients were less evident than in mice, which may be partly attributable to HLA diversity in the patient population. Higher clonality and more expanded CD8+ clones were observed in lesional scalp than in normal scalp, particularly in alopecia totalis/universalis, a finding suggestive of antigenic drive. Resident alphabeta T cells in normal human skin are also sequenced, complicating scalp TCR repertoire analysis, unlike mouse skin dominated by gammadelta T cells.

The method was the immunoSEQ multiplex PCR assay. RNA was extracted from all samples and reverse transcribed into cDNA as template for TCR sequencing. SuperScript III was used to make first-strand cDNA, primed with a 2:1 mix of oligo-dT and random hexamers. Amplification bias was assessed with a synthetic immune receptor repertoire, and residual bias was removed computationally. From the authors' description of their analysis: Raw reads were preprocessed for error removal, and CDR3 was defined according to IMGT conventions as running from the conserved cysteine to phenylalanine. To get clonality, Shannon entropy was normalized by log2 of the number of productive unique TCRs and the result was subtracted from 1. Whether each scalp clone was CD4 or CD8 was inferred by checking scalp TCRbeta sequences against the CD4 and CD8 repertoires from sorted blood. TCRdb limited this immuneACCESS table to in-frame rearrangements with V and J called. A share of clones is missing; checked studies link under half to unresolved V genes, and the rest is unexplained. Clone size and V and J calls were adopted from that table, with D and trimming inferred from the DNA. The table for this sample lists 110,000 or so clones; 55% to 70% of them were counted only once. The ten largest make up roughly a quarter of the sample.

This clonotype was sampled from a human donor with alopecia areata. The sample consisted of NKG2D-low CD8+ T cells sorted from blood. What this sample's cell subset or site label stands for: sorted CD8+ NKG2D-low blood T cells. The chain is made from TRBV27 and TRBJ2-2; a weak D assignment points to TRBD2 (5 bases agree). The DNA sequence is TGTGCCAGCAGTTTATCGAAGAGGGCCCGGGAGCTGTTTTTT. Its translation is CASSLSKRARELFF.